This TCR beta chain originates from a study of CD8+CD57+ T cells in acquired aplastic anemia. Whole-study findings and limits: A significant difference in CD8+ Simpson's diversity between patients and controls was not found. Researchers report that twenty-nine CD8+ CDR3 sequences appeared in both patients and controls.

This clonotype was counted only a few times. Its specificity is not known. Patients included in sequencing had previously demonstrated CD8+CD57+ cell expansion by flow cytometry. There are 14 residues in the CDR3. V was trimmed by 6 bases and J by 5 bases, leaving 16 bases between them. Genomic DNA served as template for TCR beta VDJ and CDR3 profiling. TCRdb independently ran MiXCR on the reads; one entry per CDR3 protein. The sample lists a few hundred thousand distinct CDR3 sequences; under 40% were seen once. The sequence was collected from a human donor with aplastic anemia. Sequencing was performed on sorted CD4+, CD8+, or CD8+CD57+ T cells (not recorded which) from PBMCs. The rearrangement joins TRBV12-3 or TRBV12-4 to TRBJ1-1; D gene ambiguous. The chain's CDR3 is CASSPRTVSTEAFF. As DNA, the CDR3 is TGTGCCAGCAGCCCCCGGACTGTTTCGACTGAAGCTTTCTTT.